Below, one T cell receptor beta chain is given with its context. Its antigen is currently not known. Base qualities are missing; no much larger clone stands one base away. The sample originates from a study of shared clonotypes between healthy human individuals (dated by TCRdb to 2020 to 2021). About the full investigation: A few men and a couple of women, aged 18 to 49 years, made up the cohort. Per donor, three plates each were used for CD4 naive and CD4 memory, two for CD8 naive, and one for CD8 memory. Blood TCR repertoires of several healthy adults were deeply sequenced to estimate repertoire size and the extent of clonotype sharing between individuals. Libraries were prepared and TCR repertoires were sequenced by different laboratories using diverse techniques, in order to increase sequencing depth and limit assay-specific biases. Between about 0.94 and 10 billion PBMCs per donor were obtained by leukapheresis.

Overall study results and their limits: Sampling was restricted to blood, and TCR repertoires in tissues likely differ from the TCR repertoires found in blood. Compared with non-shared clonotypes, clonotypes shared by all four sorted-subset donors had higher generation probabilities. Across a few donors, 4.5% to 6.5% of naive CD4, more than 3% of naive CD8, roughly 2.2% of memory CD4, and approximately 0.4% of memory CD8 clonotypes were shared. Incomplete sequencing was indicated by rarefaction of sorted-subset datasets, despite the large sequencing depth. Naive subsets generally had larger estimated clonotype richness than memory subsets. The genetic and exposure-history diversity represented was limited by the small number of donors. Pairwise subsampling led to the expectation that sequencing depth would affect the degree of clonotype sharing among donors.

For this chain, trimming is 4 bases at the V end and 9 bases at the J end, and the number of junction bases without a gene match is 10. CDR1 is given as LNHDA and CDR2 as SQIVND, both from the germline V gene (reference sequence). Inclusive of the bounding cysteine and phenylalanine, the CDR3 is 15 residues long. Here the CDR3 DNA is all that survives: 45 bases in frame from base 1. Using the deep immunoSEQ assay, multiplex PCR amplified TCR CDR3 regions from genomic DNA. Extracted genomic DNA from each cell subset was distributed evenly across all wells of several immunoSEQ 96-well plates, and each plate was treated as a replicate. For sorted subsets, each replicate PCR was loaded with roughly 200 ng genomic DNA, equivalent to about 33,000 T cell genomes. Purified libraries were measured with a Qubit 3.0 fluorometer, size-checked on a Bioanalyzer 2100, and measured again with the KAPA Library Quantification kit. Each immunoSEQ 96-well plate was sequenced on its own single-read 150-cycle Illumina NextSeq 550 flow cell. For the original study's pipeline: Because only junctional sequences without quality scores were contained in the immunoSEQ output, filtering matching that applied to full-length reads could not be performed. To assign V/J genes and CDR3, sequences were annotated against IMGT germline references using PyIR, a Python wrapper for IgBLAST v1.9. Any read was removed if the V/J assignment was weak (E-value above 1e-6), the CDR3 was missing, or the read contained stop codons, out-of-frame junctions, or ambiguous translated residues. V3J clonotypes were defined as sequences sharing the same inferred V gene, J gene, and CDR3 amino acid sequence. Percentage overlap between repertoires was calculated by dividing the number of shared unique clonotypes by the size of the smaller repertoire. Three approaches were used to assess repertoire richness: RTK rarefaction, the Chao1 estimator, and Recon v2.1 estimates of unobserved clonotypes. For all TCRbeta clonotypes obtained by the gDNA method from a few donors, generation probabilities were computed with OLGA. Here the immuneACCESS table is served through TCRdb, limited to in-frame sequences with V and J called. Missing clones are a known gap in these copies; in checked studies unresolved V genes cover under half, and the rest lacks a known reason. The D gene and trimming were derived from the DNA, and the V and J assignments and clone size from that table. The sample table holds over a million clones, of which roughly 74% were seen once. The top ten constitute roughly 0.62% of the sample.

The donors were healthy, HIV-negative adults with no recently reported acute infections or vaccinations. All donors were Caucasian adults living in Nashville, Tennessee, USA. Magnetic negative selection was used to enrich CD4+ T cells, after which naive cells were positively selected on CD45RA and the negative fraction became the memory subset. Blood was obtained by leukapheresis, after which PBMCs were separated by Ficoll-Histopaque density gradient centrifugation and cryopreserved in liquid nitrogen vapor phase. Purity and quantity of every magnetically sorted T cell population were checked by analytical flow cytometry. From each sorted fraction, genomic DNA was isolated and quantified by UV absorbance on a Nanodrop 2000c.

The source is a man between 18 and 29 years old in good health. Some clones in this sample may be carry-over from other donors' samples. Sequencing was done on a sample of memory CD4+ T cells from PBMCs. Interpreted using the paper, the cell subset or site label stands for: CD45RA-negative fraction. The V and J genes are TRBV19 and TRBJ1-5; TRBD1 aligns with 9 central bases. The bases are TGTGCCAGTAGTACGGGACAGGGAGGAAGAGGGCCCCAGCATTTT. Its translation reads: CASSTGQGGRGPQHF.